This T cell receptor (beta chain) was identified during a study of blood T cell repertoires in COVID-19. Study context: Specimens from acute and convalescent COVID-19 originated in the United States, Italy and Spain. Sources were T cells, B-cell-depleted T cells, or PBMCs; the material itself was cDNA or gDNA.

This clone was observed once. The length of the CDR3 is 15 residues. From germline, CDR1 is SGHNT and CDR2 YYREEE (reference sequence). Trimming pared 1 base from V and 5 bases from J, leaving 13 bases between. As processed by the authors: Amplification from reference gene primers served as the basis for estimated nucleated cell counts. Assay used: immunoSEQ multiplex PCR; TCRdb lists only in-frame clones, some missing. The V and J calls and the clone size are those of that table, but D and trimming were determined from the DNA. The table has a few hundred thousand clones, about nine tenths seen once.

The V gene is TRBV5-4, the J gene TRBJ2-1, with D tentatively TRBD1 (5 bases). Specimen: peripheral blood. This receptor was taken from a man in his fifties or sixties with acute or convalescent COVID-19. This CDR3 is CASSLIGDLHNEQFF. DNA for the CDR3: TGTGCCAGCAGCTTGATAGGGGATCTACACAATGAGCAGTTCTTC.